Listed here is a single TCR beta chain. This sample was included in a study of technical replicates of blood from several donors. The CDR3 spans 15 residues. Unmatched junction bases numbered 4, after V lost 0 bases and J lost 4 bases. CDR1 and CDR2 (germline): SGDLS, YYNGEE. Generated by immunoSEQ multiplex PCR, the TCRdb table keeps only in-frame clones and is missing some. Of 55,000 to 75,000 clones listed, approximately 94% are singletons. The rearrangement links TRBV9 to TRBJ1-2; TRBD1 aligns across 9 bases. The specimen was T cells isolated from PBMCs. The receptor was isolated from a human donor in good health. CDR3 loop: CASSVDQQGAYGYTF. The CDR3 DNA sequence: TGTGCCAGCAGCGTAGATCAACAGGGGGCCTATGGCTACACCTTC.